A selection of T cell receptor beta chains follows, all from one sample in a study of post-analysis software for immune sequencing data. TCRdb fed the PCR reads into MiXCR, producing one record per CDR3 protein. The sample records fewer than 850,000 distinct CDR3 sequences, approximately 30% being singletons. Sequencing input: blood. The receptor set was obtained from a girl between 5 and 17 years old with multiple sclerosis. The CDR3 runs from the conserved cysteine through the conserved F or W. The D gene is left open where the match is weak. The size of a clone is reported for some rows only, either as once, few or many, or as a class for expanded clones.

>few|TRBV27|.|TRBJ1-2|14
TGTGCCAGCAGTTTATCGATCGCAGGCTATGGCTACACCTTC
CASSLSIAGYGYTF
>.|TRBV29-1|.|TRBJ2-7|11
TGCAGCGTTGAATCGACCTACGAGCAGTACTTC
CSVESTYEQYF
>.|TRBV20-1|.|TRBJ2-7|14
TGCAGTGCTAGACAAGCAGGGGTTGACGACGAGCAGTACTTC
CSARQAGVDDEQYF
>many|TRBV29-1|TRBD1|TRBJ2-7|14
TGCAGCGTTGAAGAGGGACAGAGAGGCTACGAGCAGTACTTC
CSVEEGQRGYEQYF
>few|TRBV20-1|.|TRBJ2-7|12
TGCAGTGCTGAGGGTAGCTCCTACGAGCAGTACTTC
CSAEGSSYEQYF
>.|TRBV28|.|TRBJ2-5|18
TGTGCCAGCAGTTCCTCCAAAGTGGACCTGGGGGGCGGAGAGACCCAGTACTTC
CASSSSKVDLGGGETQYF
>few|TRBV5-1|TRBD2|TRBJ2-7|20
TGCGCCAGCAGCCGGACCCCCGGAGCGGGAATAGACCTACGTTCCTACGAGCAGTACTTC
CASSRTPGAGIDLRSYEQYF
>few|TRBV7-2|.|TRBJ2-1|12
TGTGCCAGCAGCTTAGAGGGCGCGGAGCAGTTCTTC
CASSLEGAEQFF
>.|TRBV5-6|.|TRBJ2-7|15
TGTGCCAGCAGCTTCGGGGTAGCCCTTTCCCACGAGCAGTACTTC
CASSFGVALSHEQYF
>.|TRBV9|.|TRBJ2-7|15
TGTGCCAGCAGCGTAGCGGCGGGCCGCTCCTACGAGCAGTACTTC
CASSVAAGRSYEQYF
>.|TRBV7-2|TRBD2|TRBJ2-1|16
TGTGCCAGCAGCTTAGCGACTAGCGGGGTGAGGAATGAGCAGTTCTTC
CASSLATSGVRNEQFF
>few|TRBV5-5|TRBD1|TRBJ2-5|16
TGTGCCAGCAGCCATGCCTCGGCAGGGGGCCAAGAGACCCAGTACTTC
CASSHASAGGQETQYF
>many|TRBV7-2|.|TRBJ2-7|11
TGTGCCAGCAGCTTAGCCCTCGAGCAGTACTTC
CASSLALEQYF
>.|TRBV10-3|.|TRBJ2-2|16
TGTGCCAGCAACCAGAATGGAGCGGCTCTGACCGGGGAGCTGTTTTTT
CASNQNGAALTGELFF
>few|TRBV20-1|TRBD2|TRBJ2-1|10
TGCAGTGCTAGCGGCGGGGGGCAGTTCTTC
CSASGGGQFF
>many|TRBV29-1|.|TRBJ1-2|12
TGCAGCGTTGAGTCGGGATCTTATGGCTACACCTTC
CSVESGSYGYTF
>.|TRBV7-2|TRBD1|TRBJ1-6|17
TGTGCCAGCAGCCGAGACGGACAGGGACGTTTATTTTCACCCCTCCACTTT
CASSRDGQGRLFSPLHF
>.|TRBV20-1|.|TRBJ1-2|14
TGCAGTGCTAAGTTTAGCGAGGGGTTCTCTGGCTACACCTTC
CSAKFSEGFSGYTF
>.|TRBV4-3|.|TRBJ2-5|15
TGCGCCAGCAGCCAAGATAACTCCCCCTGGGATGAGCAGTACTTC
CASSQDNSPWDEQYF
>few|TRBV20-1|.|TRBJ1-2|15
TGCAGTGCCCGCAATTCGGGGGGCGTTGGGTATGGCTACACCTTC
CSARNSGGVGYGYTF
>.|TRBV21-1|.|TRBJ2-7|14
TGTGCCAGCAGTAAAGAGACAGGGATGGGCGAGCAGTACTTC
CASSKETGMGEQYF
>few|TRBV3-1|.|TRBJ2-7|13
TGTGCCAGCAGCCAAGTGGAGGGAGGAGAGCAGTACTTC
CASSQVEGGEQYF
>.|TRBV7-9|.|TRBJ2-5|12
TGTGCCAGCAGCTCAGGTGCAGAGACCCAGTACTTC
CASSSGAETQYF
>many|TRBV11-2|TRBD2|TRBJ2-7|15
TGTGCCAGCAGCCCGGGGACTAGCGGGCCCTACGAGCAGTACTTC
CASSPGTSGPYEQYF
>.|TRBV24-1|TRBD2|TRBJ2-3|16
TGTGCCACCAGTGATGCCTTCGCGGGGGGGCCGAATACGCAGTATTTT
CATSDAFAGGPNTQYF
>.|TRBV7-9|TRBD1|TRBJ2-3|17
TGTGCCAGCAGCCCCCCCGGGACAGGGGGCTTCGGAGATACGCAGTATTTT
CASSPPGTGGFGDTQYF
>.|TRBV5-1|.|TRBJ2-7|13
TGCGCCAGCAGCTCGACGGTTCTTAACGAGCAGTACTTC
CASSSTVLNEQYF
>few|TRBV2|.|TRBJ2-7|15
TGTGCCAGCAGTGATTCCAGGGGCAGGACCTACGAGCAGTACTTC
CASSDSRGRTYEQYF
>few|TRBV7-9|TRBD2|TRBJ2-7|17
TGTGCCAGCAGCCCTTCTGGGACTAGCGGGGGGATCTACGAGCAGTACTTC
CASSPSGTSGGIYEQYF
>few|TRBV7-2|TRBD2|TRBJ2-7|16
TGTGCCAGCAGCCGGGCTAGCGGGAGGGGATCGTACGAGCAGTACTTC
CASSRASGRGSYEQYF
>.|TRBV5-1|.|TRBJ2-3|16
TGCGCCAGCAGCTTGGAGGGCAGGCGATACACAGATACGCAGTATTTT
CASSLEGRRYTDTQYF